The 20 T cell receptor beta chains listed next were all sequenced from one sample in a study of cytomegalovirus exposure and HLA in healthy donors. Primers included in the PCR were 60 Vbeta and 13 Jbeta primers. Sequencing was performed with immunoSEQ multiplex PCR; in TCRdb, only in-frame clones are kept and a portion is missing. The listing contains around 70,000 clones. The sequenced sample consisted of PBMCs. These receptors all stem from a boy between 10 and 17 years old in good health and CMV-seronegative.

This sequence joins TRBV6-5 and TRBJ1-5; tentative D call: TRBD1 (6 bases). With 6 bases removed from V and 5 bases from J, the gap between germline ends came to 14 bases. This CDR3 comprises 14 residues. The germline V gene encodes CDR1 MNHEY and CDR2 SVGAGI. CDR3: CASSRKGVYQPQHF. The CDR3 bases are TGTGCCAGCAGCCGTAAGGGGGTTTATCAGCCCCAGCATTTT.

The gene calls are TRBV5-1 and TRBJ1-1; D might be TRBD1 (5 bases). Germline V gene lookup returns CDR1 SGHRS and CDR2 YFSETQ. Trimming pared 0 bases from V and 7 bases from J, leaving 13 bases between. CDR3 length equals 14 residues. The CDR3 region is CASSLDTGAIEAFF. Written as DNA, the CDR3 is TGCGCCAGCAGCTTGGATACAGGAGCCATTGAAGCTTTCTTT.

The chain carries TRBV2 and TRBJ1-2; 11 nucleotides agree with TRBD1. V shed 6 bases, J shed 4 bases, and the junction held 7 bases outside the gene matches. This CDR3 has 15 residues. CDR1 SNHLY and CDR2 FYNNEI come from the germline V gene. The CDR3 loop reads CASSGQGAPSYGYTF. In DNA form, the CDR3 reads TGTGCCAGCAGCGGACAGGGGGCCCCAAGCTATGGCTACACCTTC.

This sequence joins TRBV7-9 and TRBJ2-7, with a possible D match to TRBD1 (6 bases). Germline CDR1 SEHNR, CDR2 FQNEAQ (reference sequence). The V end was cut by 3 bases, the J end by 1 base, with 16 bases between. The CDR3 sequence is 16 residues long. The CDR3 DNA is TGTGCCAGCAGCTTTGGAACAGGGTTGCGGTCCTACGAGCAGTACTTC. Residues: CASSFGTGLRSYEQYF.

J is TRBJ2-1 and V is TRBV7-9; 9 nucleotides agree with TRBD2. Germline assignment: CDR1 SEHNR and CDR2 FQNEAQ (reference sequence). CDR3 length: 16 amino acids. V gave up 6 bases and J gave up 3 bases; unmatched junction bases: 9. The CDR3 reads CASRPPSGMNYNEQFF. In nucleotides, the CDR3 is TGTGCCAGCAGACCCCCTAGCGGGATGAACTACAATGAGCAGTTCTTC.

The rearrangement links TRBV9 to TRBJ1-6; the match to TRBD1 covers 8 bases. CDR3 length: 15 amino acids. The germline CDR1 and CDR2 sequences are SGDLS and YYNGEE. Trimming took 4 bases from V and 10 from J; bases not matched to a gene: 10. This chain's CDR3 is CASSPSTGARSPLHF. For the CDR3, the DNA is TGTGCCAGCAGCCCTTCGACAGGGGCAAGGTCACCCCTCCACTTT.

The chain couples TRBV10-3 to TRBJ2-7, with a weak D call TRBD1 (5 bases). Germline CDR1 reads ENHRY; CDR2 reads SYGVKD. V lost 8 bases and J lost 2, with 19 bases in between. This CDR3 is 15 amino acids long. The CDR3, as DNA: TGTGCCATCGGCCAGGGATCCTTACCCGCCTACGAGCAGTACTTC. Amino acid sequence: CAIGQGSLPAYEQYF.

The chain combines TRBV14 with TRBJ2-1; 11 bases agree with TRBD2. The CDR3 consists of 16 residues. Germline CDR1 reads SGHDN; CDR2 reads FVKESK. J was trimmed by 5 bases and V by 1 base; bases with no gene match: 4. This chain's CDR3 is CASSQGLAGTDNEQFF. Here the CDR3 DNA reads TGTGCCAGCAGCCAAGGACTAGCGGGAACCGACAATGAGCAGTTCTTC.

The V and J genes are TRBV11-2 and TRBJ2-3, with 7 bases lining up with TRBD2. Germline V gene data show CDR1 as SGHAT and CDR2 as FQNNGV. The ends lost 10 bases at V and 5 bases at J; junction bases unmatched: 9. This CDR3 is 13 amino acids long. The DNA of the CDR3 is TGTGCCACCCTTAGCGGGCCTGAAGATACGCAGTATTTT. This sequence encodes CATLSGPEDTQYF.

This rearrangement joins TRBV7-9 to TRBJ1-2, with D possibly matching TRBD1 (5 bases). Germline loops: CDR1 SEHNR, CDR2 FQNEAQ (reference sequence). The CDR3 covers 13 residues. V lost 2 bases and J lost 3, with 7 bases in between. The CDR3 here is CASSLSGDYGYTF. As DNA, the CDR3 is TGTGCCAGCAGCTTATCGGGGGACTATGGCTACACCTTC.

The chain links TRBV19 to TRBJ1-1; D unresolved. This CDR3 has 15 amino acids. V was trimmed by 4 bases and J by 0 bases, leaving 12 bases between them. Germline CDR1 and CDR2: LNHDA and SQIVND (reference sequence). The CDR3 bases are TGTGCCAGTAGTACCGCCGGGTCACTGAACACTGAAGCTTTCTTT. Translated, it gives CASSTAGSLNTEAFF.

The chain recombines TRBV30 with TRBJ2-5; 8 bases agree with TRBD2. This CDR3 is built from 14 residues. V lost 0 bases to trimming and J lost 5 bases; unmatched junction nucleotides: 5. Germline V gives CDR1 GTSNPN, CDR2 SVGIG (reference sequence). Here the CDR3 DNA reads TGTGCCTGGAGTGTACGGGAGGGCTGGGAGACCCAGTACTTC. Its translation is CAWSVREGWETQYF. The full variable domain, completed using reference TRBV30 and TRBJ2-5, is SQTIHQWPATLVQPVGSPLSLECTVEGTSNPNLYWYRQAAGRGLQLLFYSVGIGQISSEVPQNLSASRPQDRQFILSSKKLLLSDSGFYLCAWSVREGWETQYFGPGTRLLVL.

This chain connects TRBV4-1 to TRBJ1-2, with a possible D match to TRBD1 (6 bases). The CDR3 loop spans 14 amino acids. Germline V gene lookup returns CDR1 MGHRA and CDR2 YSYEKL. With 1 base removed from V and 7 bases from J, the gap between germline ends came to 13 bases. The CDR3 DNA is TGCGCCAGCAGCCAAGGCAGGGGCCCCCCTGGCTACACCTTC. Translation gives CASSQGRGPPGYTF.

V is TRBV4-3 and J is TRBJ2-1; D perhaps matches TRBD1 (7 bases). This CDR3 has 20 residues. The V gene lost 3 bases and the J gene lost 0 bases, with 24 bases spanning the gap. CDR1 is LGHNA and CDR2 is YSLEER in the germline V gene. The CDR3 region is CASSQGRQGEPLLSYNEQFF. DNA of the CDR3: TGCGCCAGCAGCCAGGGGAGGCAGGGGGAGCCTTTACTCTCCTACAATGAGCAGTTCTTC.

The V call is TRBV7-6, the J call TRBJ2-2, with 9 bases that match TRBD1. The CDR3 runs to 15 residues. Trimming cost V 5 bases and J 7 bases; bases outside gene matches: 8. Germline V CDR1 and CDR2: SGHVS, FNYEAQ. The CDR3 sequence is CASSGRDRAVGELFF. The CDR3 coding sequence is TGTGCCAGCAGCGGCCGGGACAGGGCAGTCGGGGAGCTGTTTTTT.

V and J are TRBV30 and TRBJ1-6; D uncertain. The CDR3 is made up of 17 amino acids. Germline-derived CDR1 and CDR2 are GTSNPN and SVGIG (reference sequence). Trimming took off 0 bases at V and 4 bases at J, with 16 bases between the two ends. The CDR3 reads CAWSVGPRGSYNSPLHF. CDR3 nucleotides: TGTGCCTGGAGTGTAGGACCGCGGGGTTCTTATAATTCACCCCTCCACTTT.

The chain recombines TRBV4-1 with TRBJ2-3; 11 bases are a match to TRBD2. J gave up 1 base and V 3 bases, and 0 bases lay outside the gene matches. This CDR3 spans 15 amino acids. Germline V gene lookup returns CDR1 MGHRA and CDR2 YSYEKL. The CDR3 loop is CASSHSGRGTDTQYF. The DNA of the CDR3 is TGCGCCAGCAGCCATAGCGGGAGGGGCACAGATACGCAGTATTTT.

A remark on this clone: Other DNA sequences in the sample encode the same CDR3. The gene calls are TRBV18 and TRBJ1-1; D perhaps matches TRBD1 (5 bases). Germline lookup yields CDR1 KGHSH and CDR2 LQKENI. The CDR3 runs 13 residues. V dropped 3 bases and J dropped 2 bases, with 7 bases sitting between them. DNA of the CDR3: TGTGCCAGCTCACCCCAGGGTAACACTGAAGCTTTCTTT. It specifies CASSPQGNTEAFF.

The gene calls are TRBV5-4 and TRBJ2-3; 8 nucleotides agree with TRBD1. The CDR3 loop spans 15 amino acids. Germline CDR1 reads SGHNT; CDR2 reads YYREEE (reference sequence). After removal of 2 bases from V and 2 bases from J, the junction contained 4 bases not matched to a gene. The CDR3 sequence is CASSFHRGDTDTQYF. CDR3 coding DNA: TGTGCCAGCAGCTTCCACAGGGGGGACACAGATACGCAGTATTTT.

J is TRBJ2-1 and V is TRBV4-2, with D tentatively TRBD1 (5 bases). The CDR3 loop spans 15 amino acids. Between the trimmed V and J ends, which lost 0 bases and 7 bases, there was a span of 13 bases. Germline CDR1 and CDR2: LGHNA and YNFKEQ. Here the CDR3 DNA reads TGTGCCAGCAGCCAAGACAGGGCAGCTGTTAATGAGCAGTTCTTC. It is translated as CASSQDRAAVNEQFF.